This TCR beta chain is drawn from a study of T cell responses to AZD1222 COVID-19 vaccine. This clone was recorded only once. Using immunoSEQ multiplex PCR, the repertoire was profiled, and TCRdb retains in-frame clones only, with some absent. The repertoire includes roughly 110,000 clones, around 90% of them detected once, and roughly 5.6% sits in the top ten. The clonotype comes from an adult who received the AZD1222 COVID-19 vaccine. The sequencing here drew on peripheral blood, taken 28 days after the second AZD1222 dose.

The DNA of the CDR3 is TGTGCCAGCAGCTTATGGAGGGACAATGAGCAGTTCTTC. It translates to CASSLWRDNEQFF. V gene TRBV7-2 combines with J gene TRBJ2-1; D may be TRBD2 (6 bases). V was pared by 2 bases and J by 5 bases, with 7 bases between. The CDR3 is 13 amino acids. The V gene's germline CDR1 is SGHTA and CDR2 FQGNSA. Looking up the rest from reference TRBV7-2 and TRBJ2-1 gives the full variable domain: GAGVSQSPSNKVTEKGKDVELRCDPISGHTALYWYRQSLGQGLEFLIYFQGNSAPDKSGLPSDRFSAERTGGSVSTLTIQRTQQEDSAVYLCASSLWRDNEQFFGPGTRLTVL.